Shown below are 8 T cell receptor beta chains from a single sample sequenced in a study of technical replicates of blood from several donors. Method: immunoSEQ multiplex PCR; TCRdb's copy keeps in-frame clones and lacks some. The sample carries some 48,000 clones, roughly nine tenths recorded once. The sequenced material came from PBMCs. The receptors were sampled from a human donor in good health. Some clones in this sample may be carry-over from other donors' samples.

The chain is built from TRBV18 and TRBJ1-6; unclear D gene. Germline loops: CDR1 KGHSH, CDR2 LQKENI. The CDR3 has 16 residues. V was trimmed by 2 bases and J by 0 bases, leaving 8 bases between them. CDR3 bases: TGTGCCAGCTCACCAGCGGCGAGCTCCTATAATTCACCCCTCCACTTT. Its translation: CASSPAASSYNSPLHF.

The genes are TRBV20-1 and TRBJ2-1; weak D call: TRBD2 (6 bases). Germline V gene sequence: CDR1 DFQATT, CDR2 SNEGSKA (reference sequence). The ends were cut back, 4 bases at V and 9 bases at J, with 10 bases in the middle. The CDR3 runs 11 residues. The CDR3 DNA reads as TGCAGTGCTATACTAGCAGTTGAGCAGTTCTTC. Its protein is CSAILAVEQFF.

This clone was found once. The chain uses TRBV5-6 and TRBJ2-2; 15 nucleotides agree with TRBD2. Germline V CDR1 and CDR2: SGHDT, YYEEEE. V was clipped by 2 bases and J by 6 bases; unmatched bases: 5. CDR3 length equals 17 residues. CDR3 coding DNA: TGTGCCAGCAGCTTATTTGGACTAGCGGGGGGGGCCGGGGAGCTGTTTTTT. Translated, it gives CASSLFGLAGGAGELFF. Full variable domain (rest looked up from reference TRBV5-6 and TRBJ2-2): DAGVTQSPTHLIKTRGQQVTLRCSPKSGHDTVSWYQQALGQGPQFIFQYYEEEERQRGNFPDRFSGHQFPNYSSELNVNALLLGDSALYLCASSLFGLAGGAGELFFGEGSRLTVL.

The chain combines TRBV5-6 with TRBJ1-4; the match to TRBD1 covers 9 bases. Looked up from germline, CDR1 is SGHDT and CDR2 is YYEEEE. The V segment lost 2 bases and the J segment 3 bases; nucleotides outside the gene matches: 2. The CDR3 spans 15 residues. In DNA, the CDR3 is TGTGCCAGCAGCTTACAGGGGGCCGCTAATGAAAAACTGTTTTTT. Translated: CASSLQGAANEKLFF.

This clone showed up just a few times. The CDR3 loop reads CAISAAGYTDTQYF. DNA for the CDR3: TGTGCCATCAGTGCGGCGGGGTACACAGATACGCAGTATTTT. V and J are TRBV10-3 and TRBJ2-3, with a weak D call TRBD2 (6 bases). CDR1 and CDR2 from the germline V gene are ENHRY and SYGVKD. V dropped 4 bases and J dropped 2 bases, with 10 bases sitting between them. The CDR3 is 14 residues long.

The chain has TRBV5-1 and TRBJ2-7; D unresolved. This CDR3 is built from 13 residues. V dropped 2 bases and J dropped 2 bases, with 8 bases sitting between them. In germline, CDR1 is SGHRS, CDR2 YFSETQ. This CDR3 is CASSLGAPYEQYF. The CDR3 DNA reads TGCGCCAGCAGCTTAGGAGCGCCCTACGAGCAGTACTTC.

The CDR3 coding sequence is TGTGCCAGCAGCTCTGGCTGGCAGGGGGCCTATAATTCACCCCTCCACTTT. It encodes CASSSGWQGAYNSPLHF. This chain links TRBV5-4 with TRBJ1-6, with TRBD1 matching over 7 bases. Germline CDR1 reads SGHNT; CDR2 reads YYREEE (reference sequence). This CDR3 is 17 amino acids long. The J segment lost 2 bases and the V segment lost 3 bases, leaving 8 bases of the junction unmatched.

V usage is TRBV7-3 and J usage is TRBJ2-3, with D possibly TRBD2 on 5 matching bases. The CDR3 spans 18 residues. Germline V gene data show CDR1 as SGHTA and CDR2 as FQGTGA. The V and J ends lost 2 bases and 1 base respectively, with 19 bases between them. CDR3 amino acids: CASSLRGYIRPRTDTQYF. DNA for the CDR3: TGTGCCAGCAGCTTACGCGGGTACATAAGGCCGCGCACAGATACGCAGTATTTT.